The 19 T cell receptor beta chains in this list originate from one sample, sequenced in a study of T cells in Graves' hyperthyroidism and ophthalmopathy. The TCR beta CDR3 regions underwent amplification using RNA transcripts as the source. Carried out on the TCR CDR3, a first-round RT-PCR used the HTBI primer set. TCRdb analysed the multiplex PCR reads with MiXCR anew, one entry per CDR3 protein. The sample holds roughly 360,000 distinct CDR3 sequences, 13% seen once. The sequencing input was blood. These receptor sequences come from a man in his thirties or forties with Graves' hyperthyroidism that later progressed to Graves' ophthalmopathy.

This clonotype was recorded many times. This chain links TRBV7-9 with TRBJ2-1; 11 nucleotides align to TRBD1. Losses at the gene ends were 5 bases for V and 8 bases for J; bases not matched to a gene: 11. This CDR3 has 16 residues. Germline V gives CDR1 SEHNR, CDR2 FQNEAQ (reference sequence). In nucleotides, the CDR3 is TGTGCCAGCAGCCCGGTGGTGGGACAGGGGGGTGATGAGCAGTTCTTC. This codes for CASSPVVGQGGDEQFF.

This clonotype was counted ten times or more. The CDR3 nucleotides are TGTGCCAGCAGTCGACAGGGGGCAAAGACTGAAGCTTTCTTT. Its protein is CASSRQGAKTEAFF. V gene TRBV3-1 combines with J gene TRBJ1-1, with TRBD1 matching over 10 bases. The length of the CDR3 is 14 residues. The germline V gene encodes CDR1 LGHDT and CDR2 YNNKEL (reference sequence). The trim removed 6 bases at V and 5 bases at J, leaving 6 bases unmatched.

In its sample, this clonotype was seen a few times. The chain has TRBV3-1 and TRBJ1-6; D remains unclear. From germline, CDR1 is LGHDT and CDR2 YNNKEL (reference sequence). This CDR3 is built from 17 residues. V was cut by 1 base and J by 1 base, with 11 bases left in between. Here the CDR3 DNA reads TGTGCCAGCAGCCAAGGACCTCGGGAGTCCTATAATTCACCCCTCCACTTT. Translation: CASSQGPRESYNSPLHF.

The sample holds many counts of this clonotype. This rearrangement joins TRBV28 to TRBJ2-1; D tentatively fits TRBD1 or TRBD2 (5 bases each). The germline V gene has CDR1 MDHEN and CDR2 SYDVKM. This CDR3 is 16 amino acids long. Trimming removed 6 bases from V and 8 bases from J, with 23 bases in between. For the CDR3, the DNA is TGTGCCAGCAGGAGCGTGGGGACCTACATCACTGATGAGCAGTTCTTC. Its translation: CASRSVGTYITDEQFF.

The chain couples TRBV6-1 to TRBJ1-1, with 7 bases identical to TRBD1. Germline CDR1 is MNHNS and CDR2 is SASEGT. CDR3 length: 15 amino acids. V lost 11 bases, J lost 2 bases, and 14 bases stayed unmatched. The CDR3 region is CAAKRDRSINTEAFF. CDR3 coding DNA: TGTGCCGCCAAGCGGGACAGATCCATTAACACTGAAGCTTTCTTT.

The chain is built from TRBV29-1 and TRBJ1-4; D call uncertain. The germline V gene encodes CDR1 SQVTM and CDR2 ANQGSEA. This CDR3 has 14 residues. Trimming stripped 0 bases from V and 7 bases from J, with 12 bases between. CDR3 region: CSVEEATKGEKLFF. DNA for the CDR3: TGCAGCGTTGAAGAGGCCACCAAAGGTGAAAAACTGTTTTTT.

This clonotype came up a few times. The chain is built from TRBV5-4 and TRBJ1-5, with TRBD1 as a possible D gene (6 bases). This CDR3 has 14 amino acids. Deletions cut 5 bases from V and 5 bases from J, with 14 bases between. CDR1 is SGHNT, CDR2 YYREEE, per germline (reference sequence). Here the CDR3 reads CASRLGTPDQPQHF. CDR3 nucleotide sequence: TGTGCCAGCAGACTCGGGACACCAGATCAGCCCCAGCATTTT.

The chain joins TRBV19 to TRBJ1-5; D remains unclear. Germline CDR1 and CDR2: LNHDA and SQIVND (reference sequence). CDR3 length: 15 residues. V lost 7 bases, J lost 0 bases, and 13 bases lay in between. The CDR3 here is CASNENLYSNQPQHF. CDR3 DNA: TGTGCCAGTAACGAGAACCTCTATAGCAATCAGCCCCAGCATTTT.

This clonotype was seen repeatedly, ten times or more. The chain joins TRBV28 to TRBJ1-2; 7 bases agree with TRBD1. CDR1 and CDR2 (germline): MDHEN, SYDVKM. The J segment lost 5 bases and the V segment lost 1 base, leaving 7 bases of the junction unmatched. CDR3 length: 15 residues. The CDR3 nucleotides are TGTGCCAGCAGTTTATCCTACAGGGGAGTATATGGCTACACCTTC. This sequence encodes CASSLSYRGVYGYTF.

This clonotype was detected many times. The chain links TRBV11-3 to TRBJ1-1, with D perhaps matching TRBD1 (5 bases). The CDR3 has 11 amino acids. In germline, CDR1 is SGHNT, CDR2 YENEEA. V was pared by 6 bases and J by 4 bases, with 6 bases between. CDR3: CASRRGTEAFF. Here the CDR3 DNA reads TGTGCCAGCAGAAGGGGCACTGAAGCTTTCTTT.

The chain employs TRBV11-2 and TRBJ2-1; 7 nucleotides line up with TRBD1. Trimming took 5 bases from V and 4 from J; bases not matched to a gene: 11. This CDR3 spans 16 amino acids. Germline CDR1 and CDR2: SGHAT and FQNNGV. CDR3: CASSPLTGTRYNEQFF. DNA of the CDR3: TGTGCCAGCAGCCCCTTGACAGGGACCCGATACAATGAGCAGTTCTTC.

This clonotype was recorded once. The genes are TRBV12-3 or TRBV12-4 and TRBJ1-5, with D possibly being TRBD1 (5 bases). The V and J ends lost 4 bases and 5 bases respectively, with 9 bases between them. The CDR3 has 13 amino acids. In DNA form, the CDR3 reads TGTGCCAGCAGTTGGCCGGGGGATCAGCCCCAGCATTTT. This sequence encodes CASSWPGDQPQHF.

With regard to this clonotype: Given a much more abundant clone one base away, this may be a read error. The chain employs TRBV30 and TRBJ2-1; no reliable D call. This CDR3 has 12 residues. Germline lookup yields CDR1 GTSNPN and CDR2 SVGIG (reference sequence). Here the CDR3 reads CAWSVRYNELFF. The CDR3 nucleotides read TGTGCCTGGAGTGTACGCTACAATGAGCTGTTCTTC. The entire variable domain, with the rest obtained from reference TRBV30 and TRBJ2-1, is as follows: SQTIHQWPATLVQPVGSPLSLECTVEGTSNPNLYWYRQAAGRGLQLLFYSVGIGQISSEVPQNLSASRPQDRQFILSSKKLLLSDSGFYLCAWSVRYNELFFGPGTRLTVL.

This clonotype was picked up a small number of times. The CDR3 region is CAWSEVTSSTDTQYF. The DNA of the CDR3 is TGTGCCTGGAGTGAAGTGACATCTAGCACAGATACGCAGTATTTT. The gene calls are TRBV30 and TRBJ2-3; D remains ambiguous. This CDR3 is 15 amino acids long. Trimming stripped 1 base from V and 0 bases from J, with 11 bases between. The V gene's germline CDR1 is GTSNPN and CDR2 SVGIG (reference sequence).

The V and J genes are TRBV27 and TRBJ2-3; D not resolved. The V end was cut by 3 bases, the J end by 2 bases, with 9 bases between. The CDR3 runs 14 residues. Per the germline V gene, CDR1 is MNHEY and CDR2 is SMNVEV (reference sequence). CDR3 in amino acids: CASSLSPHTDTQYF. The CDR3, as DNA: TGTGCCAGCAGTTTGTCCCCACACACAGATACGCAGTATTTT.

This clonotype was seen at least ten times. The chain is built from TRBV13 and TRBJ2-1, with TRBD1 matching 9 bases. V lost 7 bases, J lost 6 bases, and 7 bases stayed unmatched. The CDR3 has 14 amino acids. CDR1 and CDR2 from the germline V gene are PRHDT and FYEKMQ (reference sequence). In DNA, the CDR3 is TGTGCCAGCAACCCACAGGGGGCATTCAATGAGCAGTTCTTC. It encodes CASNPQGAFNEQFF.

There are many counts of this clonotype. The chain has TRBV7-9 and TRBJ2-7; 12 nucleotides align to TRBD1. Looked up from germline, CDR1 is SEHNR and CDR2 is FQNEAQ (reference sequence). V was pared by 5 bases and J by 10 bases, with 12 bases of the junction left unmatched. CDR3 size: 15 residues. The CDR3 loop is CASSKPGQGASEQYF. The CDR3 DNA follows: TGTGCCAGCAGCAAACCGGGACAGGGGGCGTCGGAACAGTACTTC.

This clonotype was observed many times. CDR3 sequence (DNA): TGTGCCAGCAGTTTAATAGGGCTAGCGGGGGGCGAGACCCAGTACTTC. It yields the protein CASSLIGLAGGETQYF. The chain carries TRBV27 and TRBJ2-5; 11 positions agree with TRBD2. The CDR3 runs to 16 residues. The J segment lost 5 bases and the V segment lost 2 bases, leaving 7 bases of the junction unmatched. Germline V gene sequence: CDR1 MNHEY, CDR2 SMNVEV (reference sequence).

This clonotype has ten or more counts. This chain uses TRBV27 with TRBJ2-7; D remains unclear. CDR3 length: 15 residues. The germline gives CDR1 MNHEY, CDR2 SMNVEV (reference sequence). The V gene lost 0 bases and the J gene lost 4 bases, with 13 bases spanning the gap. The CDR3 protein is CASSLSIQALYEQYF. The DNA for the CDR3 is TGTGCCAGCAGTTTATCTATCCAAGCCCTATACGAGCAGTACTTC.